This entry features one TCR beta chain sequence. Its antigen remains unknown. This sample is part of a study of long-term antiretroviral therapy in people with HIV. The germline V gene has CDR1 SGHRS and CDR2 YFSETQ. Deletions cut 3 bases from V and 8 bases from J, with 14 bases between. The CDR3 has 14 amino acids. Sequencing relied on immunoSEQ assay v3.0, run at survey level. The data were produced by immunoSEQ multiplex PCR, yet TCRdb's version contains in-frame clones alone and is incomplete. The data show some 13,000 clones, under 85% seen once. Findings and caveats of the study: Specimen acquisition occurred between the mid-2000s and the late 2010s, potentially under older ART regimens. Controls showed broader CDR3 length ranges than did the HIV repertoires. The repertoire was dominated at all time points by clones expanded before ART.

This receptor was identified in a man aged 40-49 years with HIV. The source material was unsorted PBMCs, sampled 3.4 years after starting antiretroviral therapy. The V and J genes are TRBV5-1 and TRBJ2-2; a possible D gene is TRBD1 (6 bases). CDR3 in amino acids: CASSSGTNEGELFF. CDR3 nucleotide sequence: TGCGCCAGCAGCTCCGGGACAAATGAAGGGGAGCTGTTTTTT.